This T cell receptor beta chain was recorded in a study of CD8 T cells in Susac syndrome. Findings and caveats of the study: The authors acknowledged that their TCR sequencing and HLA analysis involved a relatively small number of individuals.

A word on this clonotype: Antigen specificity is unknown.

The RNA, roughly 0.45 to 1 ug, was put through reverse transcription using random hexamers. TCRdb recomputed calls from the immunoSEQ multiplex PCR reads with MiXCR, one row per CDR3 protein. Altogether about 180,000 distinct CDR3 sequences are present, approximately 96% being singletons, with the ten largest covering approximately 0.09%. The authors sequenced TCR beta from blood CD8+ and CD4+ T cells. Germline V CDR1 and CDR2: SGHVS, FQNEAQ. J lost 0 bases, V lost 4 bases, and 6 bases had no gene match. CDR3 size: 15 residues. The sequencing sample was made of CD4+ T cells from PBMCs. The chain has TRBV7-8 and TRBJ2-7; TRBD2 matches 7 bases. This receptor was obtained from a human donor with multiple sclerosis. The CDR3 sequence is CASSSREGSSYEQYF. Here the CDR3 DNA reads TGTGCCAGCAGCTCCAGGGAGGGGAGCTCCTACGAGCAGTACTTC.